The rows below give T cell receptor beta chains drawn from one sample of a study of blood T cell repertoires in COVID-19. The assay was immunoSEQ multiplex PCR, and TCRdb's table has in-frame clones only and misses some. The data hold a few hundred thousand clones, with 80% to 90% observed a single time. The specimen was PBMCs or T cells enriched from blood (not recorded which). Every receptor here comes from a young man who had recovered from COVID-19. The CDR3 runs from the conserved cysteine through the conserved F or W.

j_call,v_call,cdr3_aa
TRBJ2-3,TRBV7-8,CASSLVTGNTDTQYF
TRBJ1-2,TRBV15,CATSRDRNYGYTF
TRBJ1-1,TRBV7-6,CASSLLEHGVSTEAFF
TRBJ1-6,TRBV5-5,CASSLRGQGARPLHF
TRBJ1-5,TRBV28,CASSLRRQENQPQHF
TRBJ1-5,TRBV19,CASSIGHSNQPQHF
TRBJ1-2,TRBV13,CAMNRAGGEVGNGYTF
TRBJ1-2,TRBV12-5,CASPSSDRANYGYTF
TRBJ1-2,TRBV27,CASSLGRGRYGYTF
TRBJ1-5,TRBV19,CASSVGQFQPQHF
TRBJ1-5,TRBV11-2,CASSLTGINQPQHF
TRBJ2-7,TRBV6-1,CASSDRITYEQYF
TRBJ1-2,TRBV19,CASSFNTGYTF
TRBJ2-7,TRBV30,CAWSYGEEQYF
TRBJ2-3,TRBV15,CATSPSSNSQDTQYF
TRBJ2-7,TRBV21-1,CASSKTPTSCDEQYF
TRBJ1-5,TRBV7-9,CASSQGESNQPQHF
TRBJ2-3,TRBV4-1,CASSHGRGGGADTQYF